The entry below describes one TCR beta chain. Compared with germline, one end of the junction differs, possibly owing to a read error. Germline CDR1 and CDR2: MNHEY and SVGEGT. The CDR3 loop spans 15 amino acids. This record comes from a study of blood T cell repertoires in COVID-19. In the original analysis: Nucleated cell number was recorded as an estimate derived from reference gene primer amplification. Sequencing used immunoSEQ multiplex PCR; TCRdb keeps in-frame clones, though not all of them. That table furnishes V, J and clone size, whereas the DNA furnished D and trimming. The sample contains some 120,000 clones, 85% of which appear only once.

The chain has TRBV6-2 or TRBV6-3 and TRBJ2-4, with 9 bases aligning to TRBD1. This clonotype was obtained from a man aged 35-49 years with acute or convalescent COVID-19. The sequenced sample consisted of peripheral blood. CDR3 residues: CASSYTGTGKSIQYF. The CDR3 region has the DNA TGTGCCAGCAGTTACACCGGGACAGGGAAAAGCATTCAGTACTTC.